A single T cell receptor beta chain is shown here with its context. Authors' processing steps: Reference gene primer amplification in the assay estimated nucleated cell counts. Assay used: immunoSEQ multiplex PCR; TCRdb lists only in-frame clones, some missing. V and J calls and clone size are those listed in that table; D and trimming were worked out from the DNA. This table holds about 220,000 clones, roughly four fifths found once. V gave up 5 bases and J gave up 1 base, with 11 bases separating them. Germline assignment: CDR1 MDHEN and CDR2 SYDVKM. This CDR3 contains 14 residues. This sample is part of a study of blood T cell repertoires in COVID-19. Participants were aged about 18 to 100 years from 24 US areas. Each participant's cohort was designated according to participant-reported clinical history.

Sequencing used PBMCs or T cells enriched from blood (not recorded which). This rearrangement joins TRBV28 to TRBJ1-1; D might be TRBD1 (5 bases). The clonotype originates from a woman aged 45-60 years who had been exposed to COVID-19. CDR3 in DNA: TGTGCCAGCAGTGGTCAAACAGGGAACACTGAAGCTTTCTTT. Its translation: CASSGQTGNTEAFF. Using reference TRBV28 and TRBJ1-1 for the parts outside the CDR3, the full variable domain is DVKVTQSSRYLVKRTGEKVFLECVQDMDHENMFWYRQDPGLGLRLIYFSYDVKMKEKGDIPEGYSVSREKKERFSLILESASTNQTSMYLCASSGQTGNTEAFFGQGTRLTVV.